This T cell receptor beta chain is drawn from a study of CD4 T cells in relation to SARS-CoV-2 and coronaviruses. The study's findings and limits: Compared with monoreactive clones, crossreactive clones showed significantly weaker SARS-CoV-2 expansion. Samples before the pandemic and after infection were not matched within any donor.

Comments on this clone: Its antigen is undetermined.

The unexposed donors gave CD4+ T cells in about 2011-2018, prior to COVID-19. Naive and memory CD4+ T cells came from enriched cryopreserved PBMCs. Repertoires were generated with immunoSEQ multiplex PCR, while TCRdb's copy carries only in-frame clones and drops some. Of about 64,000 clones listed, about 94% are singletons. Germline V gives CDR1 SNHLY, CDR2 FYNNEI. The V end lost 3 bases, the J end lost 2 bases, and 10 bases lay between the germline ends. The CDR3 covers 14 residues. The chain employs TRBV2 and TRBJ1-1, with D maybe TRBD1 (6 bases). The sample consisted of naive CD4+ T cells from PBMCs. Subset indicated: naive CD4+ T cells isolated by negative enrichment. This clonotype was obtained from a human donor in good health. The CDR3 nucleotides are TGTGCCAGCAGTGATCAGGGGCAAAACACTGAAGCTTTCTTT. Its protein product is CASSDQGQNTEAFF.